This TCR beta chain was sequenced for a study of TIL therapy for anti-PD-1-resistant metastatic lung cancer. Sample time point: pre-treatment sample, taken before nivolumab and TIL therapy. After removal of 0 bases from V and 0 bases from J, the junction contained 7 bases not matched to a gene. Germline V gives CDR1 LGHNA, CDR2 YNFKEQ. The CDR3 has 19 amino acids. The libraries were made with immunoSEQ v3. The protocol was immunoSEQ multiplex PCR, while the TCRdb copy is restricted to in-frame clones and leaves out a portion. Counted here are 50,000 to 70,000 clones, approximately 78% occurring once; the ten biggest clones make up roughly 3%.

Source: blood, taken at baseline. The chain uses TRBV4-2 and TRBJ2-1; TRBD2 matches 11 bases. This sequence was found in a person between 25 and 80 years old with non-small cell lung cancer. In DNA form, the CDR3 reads TGTGCCAGCAGCCAAGATCCTATTACTAGCGGGAGCTCCTACAATGAGCAGTTCTTC. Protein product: CASSQDPITSGSSYNEQFF.